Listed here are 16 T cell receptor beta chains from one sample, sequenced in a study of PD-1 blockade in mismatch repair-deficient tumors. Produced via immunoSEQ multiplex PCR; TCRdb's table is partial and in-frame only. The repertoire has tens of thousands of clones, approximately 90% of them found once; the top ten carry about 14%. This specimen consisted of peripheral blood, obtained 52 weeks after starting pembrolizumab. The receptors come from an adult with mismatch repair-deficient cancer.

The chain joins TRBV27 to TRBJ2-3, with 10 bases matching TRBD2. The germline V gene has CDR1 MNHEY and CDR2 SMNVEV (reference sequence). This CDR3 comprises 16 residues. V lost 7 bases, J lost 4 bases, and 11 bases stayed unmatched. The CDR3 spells CASTGSSGSLADTQYF. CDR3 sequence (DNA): TGTGCCAGCACCGGGTCTAGCGGGAGTTTGGCAGATACGCAGTATTTT.

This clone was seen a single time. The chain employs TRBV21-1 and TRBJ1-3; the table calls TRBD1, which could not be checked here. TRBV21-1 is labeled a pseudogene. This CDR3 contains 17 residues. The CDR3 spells CASSKGKEQGIGNTIYF. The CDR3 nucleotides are TGTGCCAGCAGCAAAGGGAAGGAACAGGGGATTGGAAACACCATATATTTT.

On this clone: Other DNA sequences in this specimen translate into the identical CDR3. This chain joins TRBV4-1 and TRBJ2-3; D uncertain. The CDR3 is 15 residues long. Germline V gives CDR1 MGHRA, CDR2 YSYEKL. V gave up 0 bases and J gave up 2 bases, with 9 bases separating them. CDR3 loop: CASSQDGRSTDTQYF. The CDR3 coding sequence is TGCGCCAGCAGCCAAGATGGGCGGTCCACAGATACGCAGTATTTT.

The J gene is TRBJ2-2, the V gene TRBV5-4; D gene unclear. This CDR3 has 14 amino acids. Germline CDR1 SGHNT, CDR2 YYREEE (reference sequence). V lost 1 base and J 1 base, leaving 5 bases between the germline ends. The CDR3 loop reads CASSLPGNTGELFF. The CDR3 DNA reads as TGTGCCAGCAGCTTGCCGGGGAACACCGGGGAGCTGTTTTTT.

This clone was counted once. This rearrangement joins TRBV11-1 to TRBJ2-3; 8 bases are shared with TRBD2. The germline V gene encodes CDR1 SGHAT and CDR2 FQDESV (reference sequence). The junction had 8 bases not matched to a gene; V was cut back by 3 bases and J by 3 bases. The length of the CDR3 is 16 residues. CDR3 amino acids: CASSFFGGRRTDTQYF. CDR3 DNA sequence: TGTGCCAGCAGCTTTTTTGGCGGGAGGAGGACAGATACGCAGTATTTT.

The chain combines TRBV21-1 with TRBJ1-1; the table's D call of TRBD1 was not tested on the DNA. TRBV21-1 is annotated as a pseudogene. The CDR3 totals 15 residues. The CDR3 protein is CASSKAGPGNTEAFF. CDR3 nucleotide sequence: TGTGCCAGCAGCAAAGCTGGGCCCGGAAACACTGAAGCTTTCTTT.

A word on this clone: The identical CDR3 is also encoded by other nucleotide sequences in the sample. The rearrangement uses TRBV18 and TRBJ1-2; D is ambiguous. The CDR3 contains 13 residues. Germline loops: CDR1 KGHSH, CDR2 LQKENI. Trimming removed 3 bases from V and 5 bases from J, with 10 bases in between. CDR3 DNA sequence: TGTGCCAGCTCACCGGGTGGCTCTTATGGCTACACCTTC. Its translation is CASSPGGSYGYTF.

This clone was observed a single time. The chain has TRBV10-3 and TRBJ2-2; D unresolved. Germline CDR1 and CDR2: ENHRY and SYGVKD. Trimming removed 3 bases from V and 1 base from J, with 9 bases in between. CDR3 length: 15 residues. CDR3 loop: CAISDYTMNTGELFF. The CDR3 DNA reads TGTGCCATCAGTGATTACACCATGAACACCGGGGAGCTGTTTTTT.

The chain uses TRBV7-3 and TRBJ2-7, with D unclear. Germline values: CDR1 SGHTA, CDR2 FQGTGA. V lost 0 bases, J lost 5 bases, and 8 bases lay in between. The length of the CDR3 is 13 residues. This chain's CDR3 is CASSLTAGHEQYF. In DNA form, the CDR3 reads TGTGCCAGCAGCTTAACAGCCGGGCACGAGCAGTACTTC. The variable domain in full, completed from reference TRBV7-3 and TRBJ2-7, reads GAGVSQTPSNKVTEKGKYVELRCDPISGHTALYWYRQSLGQGPEFLIYFQGTGAADDSGLPNDRFFAVRPEGSVSTLKIQRTERGDSAVYLCASSLTAGHEQYFGPGTRLTVT.

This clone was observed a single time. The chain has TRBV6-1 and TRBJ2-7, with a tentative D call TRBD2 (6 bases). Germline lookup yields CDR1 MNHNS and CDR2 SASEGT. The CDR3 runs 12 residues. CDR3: CGVDRGLRKQYF. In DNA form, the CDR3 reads TGTGGAGTCGACAGAGGACTACGAAAGCAGTACTTC.

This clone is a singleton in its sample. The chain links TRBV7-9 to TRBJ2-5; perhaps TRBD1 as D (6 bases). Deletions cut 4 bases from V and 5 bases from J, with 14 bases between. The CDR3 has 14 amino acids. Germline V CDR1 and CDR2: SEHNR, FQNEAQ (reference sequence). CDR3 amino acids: CASSSEGDWETQYF. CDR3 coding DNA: TGTGCCAGCAGCTCCGAGGGGGATTGGGAGACCCAGTACTTC.

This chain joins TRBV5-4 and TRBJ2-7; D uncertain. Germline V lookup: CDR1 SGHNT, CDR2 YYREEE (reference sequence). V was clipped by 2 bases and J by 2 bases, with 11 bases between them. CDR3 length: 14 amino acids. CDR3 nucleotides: TGTGCCAGCAGCTTAAGTCCCAGGACCTACGAGCAGTACTTC. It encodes CASSLSPRTYEQYF.

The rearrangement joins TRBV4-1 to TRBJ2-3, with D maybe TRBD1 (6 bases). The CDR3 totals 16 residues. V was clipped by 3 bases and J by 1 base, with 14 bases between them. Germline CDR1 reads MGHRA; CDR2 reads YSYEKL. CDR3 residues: CASSHQPSGGTDTQYF. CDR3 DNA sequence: TGCGCCAGCAGCCATCAGCCCTCAGGGGGCACAGATACGCAGTATTTT.

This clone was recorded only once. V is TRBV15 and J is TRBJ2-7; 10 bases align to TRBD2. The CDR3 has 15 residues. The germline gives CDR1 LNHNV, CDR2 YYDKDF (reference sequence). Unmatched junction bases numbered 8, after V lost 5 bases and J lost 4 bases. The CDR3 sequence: CATSGGTSEPYEQYF. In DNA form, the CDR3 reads TGTGCCACCAGCGGGGGGACTAGCGAACCATACGAGCAGTACTTC.

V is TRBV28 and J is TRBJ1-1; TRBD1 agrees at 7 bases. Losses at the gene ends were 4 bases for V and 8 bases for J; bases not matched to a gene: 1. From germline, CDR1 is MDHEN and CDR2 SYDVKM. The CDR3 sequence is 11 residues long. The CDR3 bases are TGTGCCAGCAGTTGGGACAGAGAAGCTTTCTTT. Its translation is CASSWDREAFF.

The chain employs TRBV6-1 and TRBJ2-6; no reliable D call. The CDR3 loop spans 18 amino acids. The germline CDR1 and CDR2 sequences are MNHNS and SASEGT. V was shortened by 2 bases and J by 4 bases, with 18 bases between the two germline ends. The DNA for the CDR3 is TGTGCCAGCAGTGAAAGGGCCCTCGGTGGGTGGGGGGCCAACGTCCTGACTTTC. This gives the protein CASSERALGGWGANVLTF.